The clone carrying this T cell receptor (beta chain) has at least ten counts. Its cognate antigen is unknown. This entry is derived from a study of T-cell reconstitution after alpha-beta-depleted transplantation in children. Study results and limitations: Where alpha-beta T cells came from about two months after transplant was reportedly several hundred expanded graft clones. Once a year had passed after transplant, T-cell counts and diversity came mostly from newly produced T cells.

Germline V gene lookup returns CDR1 DFQATT and CDR2 SNEGSKA (reference sequence). This CDR3 is 14 amino acids long. V lost 2 bases to trimming and J lost 3 bases; unmatched junction nucleotides: 4. This sample's TCRbeta library carried unique molecular identifier barcodes. TCRdb processed the PCR reads anew with MiXCR; each CDR3 protein has one entry. The profile shows 200,000 to 250,000 distinct CDR3 sequences, around 8% of them singletons. Here the sequenced sample was PBMCs, mostly from graft donor cells, taken 180 days after TCRalphabeta/CD19-depleted stem cell transplant. This TCR was sampled from a male patient aged 10-17 years who had a stem cell transplant for acute lymphoblastic leukemia, so the T cells may come from the graft donor. The chain carries TRBV20-1 and TRBJ2-7, with 10 bases that match TRBD1. CDR3 protein: CSARRDRGYYEQYF. The CDR3, as DNA: TGCAGTGCTAGAAGGGACAGGGGATACTACGAGCAGTACTTC.